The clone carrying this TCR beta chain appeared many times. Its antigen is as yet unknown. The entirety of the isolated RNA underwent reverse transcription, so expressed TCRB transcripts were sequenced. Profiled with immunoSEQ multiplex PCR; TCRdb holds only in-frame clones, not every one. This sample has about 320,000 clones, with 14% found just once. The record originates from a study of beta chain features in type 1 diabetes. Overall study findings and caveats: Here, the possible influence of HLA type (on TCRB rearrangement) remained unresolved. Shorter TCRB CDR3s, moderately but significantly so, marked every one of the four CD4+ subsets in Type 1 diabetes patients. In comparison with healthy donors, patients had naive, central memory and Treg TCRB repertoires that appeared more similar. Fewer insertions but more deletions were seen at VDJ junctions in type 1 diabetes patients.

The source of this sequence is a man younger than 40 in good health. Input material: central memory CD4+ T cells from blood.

CDR3 sequence (DNA): TGTGCCATCAGTCGGGACAAATATAGCAATCAGCCCCAGCATTTT. It codes for CAISRDKYSNQPQHF. The chain has TRBV10-3 and TRBJ1-5; possible D gene TRBD1, 6 bases. The germline gives CDR1 ENHRY, CDR2 SYGVKD. V was shortened by 5 bases and J by 0 bases, with 11 bases between the two germline ends. The CDR3 consists of 15 residues.